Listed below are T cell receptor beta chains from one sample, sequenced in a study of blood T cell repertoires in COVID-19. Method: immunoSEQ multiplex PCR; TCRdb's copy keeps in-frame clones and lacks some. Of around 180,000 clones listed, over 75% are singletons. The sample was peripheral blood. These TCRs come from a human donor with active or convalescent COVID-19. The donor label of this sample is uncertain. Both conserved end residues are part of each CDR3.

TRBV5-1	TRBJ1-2	CASSLFNRAANYGYTF
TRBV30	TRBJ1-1	CAWGTVPVYEAFF
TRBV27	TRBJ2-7	CASSPQQGYEQYF
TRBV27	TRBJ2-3	CASSPLGQSITDTQYF
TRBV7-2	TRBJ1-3	CASSLGGWSTIYF
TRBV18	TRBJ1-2	CASSPTRGTGGGSDYGYTF
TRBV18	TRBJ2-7	CASSPTSAGGRREQYF
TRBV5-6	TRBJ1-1	CASSLWWGANTEAFF
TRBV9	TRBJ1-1	CASSEETGSNTEAFF
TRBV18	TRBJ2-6	CASSPRFSGANVLTF
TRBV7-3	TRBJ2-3	CASSPERDRFFLTDTQYF
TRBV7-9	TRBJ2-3	CASTAIKDTQYF
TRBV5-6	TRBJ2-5	CASSLYGGVGETQYF
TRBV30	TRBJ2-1	CAWSPLYNEQFF
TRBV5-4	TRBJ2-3	CASSLSRGGSSTDTQYF
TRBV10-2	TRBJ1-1	CASSDEGVTEAFF
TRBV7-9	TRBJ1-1	CASSLSVQGAEAFF
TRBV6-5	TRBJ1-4	CASSYGRSKGNEKLFF
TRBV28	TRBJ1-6	CASTTLGIMSPLHF
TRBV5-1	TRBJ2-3	CASSFTGTGVTDTQYF
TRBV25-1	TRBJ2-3	CASSPALADTQYF
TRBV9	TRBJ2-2	CASSVARGMAGELFF
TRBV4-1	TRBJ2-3	CASSQDGQVVDTQYF
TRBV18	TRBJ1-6	CASSPGLVGGNSPLHF
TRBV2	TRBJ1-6	CASLIQVSYNSPLHF
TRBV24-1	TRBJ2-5	CATSGASGGETQYF
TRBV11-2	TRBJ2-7	CASSLDRALSYEQYF
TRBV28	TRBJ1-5	CASYDRGYNQPQHF
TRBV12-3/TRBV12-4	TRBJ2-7	CASSFTSGSEQYF